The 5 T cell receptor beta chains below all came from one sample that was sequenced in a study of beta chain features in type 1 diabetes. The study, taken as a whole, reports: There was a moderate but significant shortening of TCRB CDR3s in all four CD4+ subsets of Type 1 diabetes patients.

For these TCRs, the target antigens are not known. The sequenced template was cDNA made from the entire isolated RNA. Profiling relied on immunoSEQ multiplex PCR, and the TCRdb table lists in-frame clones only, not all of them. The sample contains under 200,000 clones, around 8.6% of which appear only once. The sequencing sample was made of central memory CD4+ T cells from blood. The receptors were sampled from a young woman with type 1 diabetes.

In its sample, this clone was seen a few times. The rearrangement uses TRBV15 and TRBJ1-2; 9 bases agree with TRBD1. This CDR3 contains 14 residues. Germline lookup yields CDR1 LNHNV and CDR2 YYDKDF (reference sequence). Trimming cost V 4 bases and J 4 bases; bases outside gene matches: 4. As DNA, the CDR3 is TGTGCCACCAGCAATGACAGGGGGAGCTATGGCTACACCTTC. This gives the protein CATSNDRGSYGYTF.

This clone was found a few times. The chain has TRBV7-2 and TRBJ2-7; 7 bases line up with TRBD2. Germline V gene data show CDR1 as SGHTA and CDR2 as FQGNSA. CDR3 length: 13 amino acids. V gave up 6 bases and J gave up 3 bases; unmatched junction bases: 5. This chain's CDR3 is CASSFPGGYEQYF. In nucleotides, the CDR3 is TGTGCCAGCAGTTTCCCGGGAGGCTACGAGCAGTACTTC.

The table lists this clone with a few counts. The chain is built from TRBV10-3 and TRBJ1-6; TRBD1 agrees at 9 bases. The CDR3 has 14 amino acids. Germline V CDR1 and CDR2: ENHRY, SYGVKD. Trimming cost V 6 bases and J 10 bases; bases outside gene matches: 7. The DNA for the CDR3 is TGTGCCATCAGGGGACAGGGAATTGGATCACCCCTCCACTTT. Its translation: CAIRGQGIGSPLHF.

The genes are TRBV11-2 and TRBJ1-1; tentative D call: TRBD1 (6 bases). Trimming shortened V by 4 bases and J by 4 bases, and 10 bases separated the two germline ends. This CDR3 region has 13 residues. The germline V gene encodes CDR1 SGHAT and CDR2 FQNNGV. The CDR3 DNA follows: TGTGCCAGCAGCTCCACAGGGTTCACTGAAGCTTTCTTT. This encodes CASSSTGFTEAFF.

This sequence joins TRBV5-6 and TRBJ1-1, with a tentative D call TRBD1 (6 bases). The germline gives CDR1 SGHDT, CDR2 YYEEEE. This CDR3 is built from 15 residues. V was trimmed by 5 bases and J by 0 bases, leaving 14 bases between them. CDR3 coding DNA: TGTGCCAGCAGTCTCCCGGGACACATGAACACTGAAGCTTTCTTT. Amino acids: CASSLPGHMNTEAFF.